This T cell receptor (beta chain) was captured in a study of blood T cell repertoires in COVID-19. Study-wide background: Material from acute and convalescent COVID-19 was sourced from the United States, Italy and Spain. Nucleic acid was either cDNA or gDNA, and it came from T cells, B-cell-depleted T cells, or PBMCs.

The CDR3 contains 17 residues. In germline, CDR1 is MNHNS, CDR2 SASEGT. V dropped 0 bases and J dropped 5 bases, with 18 bases sitting between them. The protocol was immunoSEQ multiplex PCR, while the TCRdb copy is restricted to in-frame clones and leaves out a portion. The sample shows about 180,000 clones, around 82% of them seen only once. What was sequenced was peripheral blood. This chain connects TRBV6-1 to TRBJ2-3; D perhaps matches TRBD2 (6 bases). This sequence was found in a man aged 80 or over with COVID-19, enrolled during active disease. DNA of the CDR3: TGTGCCAGCAGTGAAGCCCGGAGGGCCAGGCAGATAGATACGCAGTATTTT. It codes for CASSEARRARQIDTQYF.